Here is one T cell receptor (beta chain) with its context. This clone has only a few counts. The antigen it recognizes is unknown. Base qualities are not provided; no much larger clone lies one nucleotide away. This entry comes from a study of human thymus T cells (dated by TCRdb to the early 2020s). Study-wide context: The study described the TCR alpha and beta repertoires in about eight infant thymus samples and a handful of matching peripheral blood samples. Donor ages ranging from about 7 to 244 days were recorded, and more than five male and two female infants were included in the cohort.

The investigation overall reported the following: On average, thymus samples yielded hundreds of thousands of unique TCRB clonotypes, whereas blood samples yielded approximately 90,000. Usage of V and J gene segments appeared to be biased in both the thymic and the peripheral blood repertoires.

V loses 2 bases of germline sequence and J loses 10 bases, and the interval between the two ends is 15 bases. Via the germline V gene, CDR1 is SGHTA and CDR2 FQGNSA. Spanning cysteine to phenylalanine, the CDR3 consists of 14 amino acids. Just the 42-base CDR3 DNA is kept, in frame starting at base 1. Using the immunoSEQ multiplex PCR assay, the TCRB and TCRAD loci were amplified from a standardized quantity of quality-controlled genomic DNA. The amplicons spanned the V(D)J region and were long enough to cover the CDR3 and allow V and J genes to be identified. The amplicons were sequenced on an Illumina platform via the commercial immunoSEQ service. Concerning the study's data processing: Corrections for primer bias and sequencing errors followed previously described methods, while TCRAD and TCRB definitions were based on the IMGT database. immunoSEQ Analyzer 3.0 and VDJTools were used for repertoire analysis, which covered basic statistics, V/J segment usage, diversity estimates, rarefaction and pairwise overlap. Chao1, ChaoE, Efron-Thisted, Shannon and inverse Simpson indices were used to estimate diversity, which was also estimated on datasets down-sampled to the smallest sample. Repertoire overlap was assessed by strict matching of CDR3 nucleotide sequence, V gene and J gene, and clustering was done by Jaccard-based multidimensional scaling. This immuneACCESS table, as held by TCRdb, lists in-frame sequences with V and J called but not all clones. Of the missing ones, under half trace to an unresolved V gene in checked studies; the others have no known cause. Clone size and the V and J calls come from that table; the DNA yielded D and trimming. The sample profile shows 55,000 to 70,000 clones; about 93% of them were found once. The top ten constitute 5.5% to 7% of the sample.

Immunologically healthy infants undergoing open corrective cardiac surgery for congenital heart defects in Finland were used as donors. From four of the eight donors, a small aliquot of roughly 0.5-1 mL peripheral blood was collected during surgery. Instead of starting from a fixed cell number, genomic DNA extraction from blood samples used all available leukocytes. ACK lysis buffer was used to remove erythrocytes from blood, and the leukocytes were stored at -70 degrees C as pellets. A QIAsymphony instrument was used to extract genomic DNA from the frozen cell pellets. Input material: blood. The TCR comes from a boy in the first two years of life with a congenital heart defect but otherwise immunologically healthy. This sequence uses TRBV7-2 and TRBJ1-5; the D gene is not confidently resolved. The CDR3 region has the sequence CASSLMAALNPQHF. The nucleotides are TGTGCCAGCAGCTTAATGGCAGCCCTCAATCCCCAGCATTTT.